This paragraph reports one T cell receptor (beta chain). Its target is unknown. The data belong to a study of cytomegalovirus exposure and HLA in healthy donors. Overall study context: HLA-typed donors contributed some 83 million unique TCRs, which were held in an early data release. Findings and caveats of the study: Later analysis placed DRB1 highest and HLA-C lowest in TCR association rates, which differed by HLA locus.

The PCR contained 60 Vbeta and 13 Jbeta primers. Here immunoSEQ multiplex PCR was the method, and the copy in TCRdb shows in-frame clones only, minus some. The sample lists some 120,000 clones; 80% were seen once. The CDR3 loop spans 13 amino acids. Germline values: CDR1 MNHEY, CDR2 SMNVEV (reference sequence). V lost 2 bases to trimming and J lost 4 bases, with 9 bases between them. V gene TRBV27 combines with J gene TRBJ2-7; perhaps TRBD1 as D (6 bases). This clonotype was sampled from a man younger than 45 in good health and CMV-seronegative. Sequencing used PBMCs. CDR3: CASSLGTYYEQYF. The DNA for the CDR3 is TGTGCCAGCAGTTTAGGGACATATTACGAGCAGTACTTC.